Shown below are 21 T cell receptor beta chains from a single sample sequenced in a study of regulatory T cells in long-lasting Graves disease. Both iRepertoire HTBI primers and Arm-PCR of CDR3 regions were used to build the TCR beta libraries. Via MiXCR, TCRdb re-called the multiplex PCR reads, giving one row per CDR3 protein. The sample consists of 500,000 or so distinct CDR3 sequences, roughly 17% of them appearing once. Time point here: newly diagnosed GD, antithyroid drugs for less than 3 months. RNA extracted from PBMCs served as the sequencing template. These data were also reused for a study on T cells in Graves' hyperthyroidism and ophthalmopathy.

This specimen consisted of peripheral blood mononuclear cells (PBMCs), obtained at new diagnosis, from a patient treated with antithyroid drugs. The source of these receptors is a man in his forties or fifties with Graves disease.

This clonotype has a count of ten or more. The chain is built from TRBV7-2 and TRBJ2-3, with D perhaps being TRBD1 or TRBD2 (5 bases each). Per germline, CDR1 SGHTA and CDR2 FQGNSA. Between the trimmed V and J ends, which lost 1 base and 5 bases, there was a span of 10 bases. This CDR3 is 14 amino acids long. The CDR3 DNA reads TGTGCCAGCAGCTTAGAGGGGAGCCTAGATACGCAGTATTTT. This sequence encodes CASSLEGSLDTQYF.

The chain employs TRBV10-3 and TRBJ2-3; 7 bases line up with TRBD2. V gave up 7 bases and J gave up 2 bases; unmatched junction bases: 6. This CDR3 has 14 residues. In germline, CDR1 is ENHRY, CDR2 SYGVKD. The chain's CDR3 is CAIKPGGSTDTQYF. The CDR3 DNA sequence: TGTGCCATCAAGCCGGGAGGCTCCACAGATACGCAGTATTTT.

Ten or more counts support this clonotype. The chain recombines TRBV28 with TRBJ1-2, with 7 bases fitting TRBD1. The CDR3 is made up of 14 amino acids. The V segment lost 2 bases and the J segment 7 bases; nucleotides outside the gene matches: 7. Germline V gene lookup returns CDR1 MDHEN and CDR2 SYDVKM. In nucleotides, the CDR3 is TGTGCCAGCAGTTTACTTGGGACAGTTTTTGGCTACACCTTC. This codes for CASSLLGTVFGYTF.

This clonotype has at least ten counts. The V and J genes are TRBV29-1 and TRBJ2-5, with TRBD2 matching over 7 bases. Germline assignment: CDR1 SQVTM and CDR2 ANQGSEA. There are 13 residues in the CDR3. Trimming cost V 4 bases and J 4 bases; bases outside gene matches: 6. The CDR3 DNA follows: TGCAGCGTTGTCGAGGGAGGGTCAGAGACCCAGTACTTC. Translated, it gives CSVVEGGSETQYF.

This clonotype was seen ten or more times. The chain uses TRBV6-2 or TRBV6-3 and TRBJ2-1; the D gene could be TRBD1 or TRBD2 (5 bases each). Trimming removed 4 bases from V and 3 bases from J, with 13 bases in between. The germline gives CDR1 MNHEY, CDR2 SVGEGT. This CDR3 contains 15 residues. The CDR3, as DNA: TGTGCCAGCAGTTTGAAGGGGAGAGGCTACAATGAGCAGTTCTTC. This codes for CASSLKGRGYNEQFF.

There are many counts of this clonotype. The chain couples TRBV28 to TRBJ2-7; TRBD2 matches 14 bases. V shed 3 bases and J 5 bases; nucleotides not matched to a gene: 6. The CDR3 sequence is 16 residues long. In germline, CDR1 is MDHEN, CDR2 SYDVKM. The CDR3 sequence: CASSFSPGLAGDEQYF. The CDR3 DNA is TGTGCCAGCAGTTTTTCCCCGGGACTAGCGGGAGACGAGCAGTACTTC. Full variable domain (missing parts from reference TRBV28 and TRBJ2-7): DVKVTQSSRYLVKRTGEKVFLECVQDMDHENMFWYRQDPGLGLRLIYFSYDVKMKEKGDIPEGYSVSREKKERFSLILESASTNQTSMYLCASSFSPGLAGDEQYFGPGTRLTVT.

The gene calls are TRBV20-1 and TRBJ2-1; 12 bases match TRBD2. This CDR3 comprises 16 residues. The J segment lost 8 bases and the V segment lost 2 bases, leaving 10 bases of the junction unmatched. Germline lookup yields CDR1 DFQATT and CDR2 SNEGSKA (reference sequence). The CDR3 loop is CSARLAGGPAFDEQFF. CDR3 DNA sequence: TGCAGTGCTAGACTAGCGGGAGGGCCGGCTTTCGATGAGCAGTTCTTC.

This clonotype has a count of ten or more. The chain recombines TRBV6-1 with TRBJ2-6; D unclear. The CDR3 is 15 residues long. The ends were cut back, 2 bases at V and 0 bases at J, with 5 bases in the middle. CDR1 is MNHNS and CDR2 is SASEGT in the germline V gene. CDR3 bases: TGTGCCAGCAGTGAATACAGCTCTGGGGCCAACGTCCTGACTTTC. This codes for CASSEYSSGANVLTF.

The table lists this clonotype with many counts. The CDR3 region is CASSYNGARGTEAFF. CDR3 nucleotides: TGTGCCAGCAGCTACAACGGGGCCCGAGGCACTGAAGCTTTCTTT. The J gene is TRBJ1-1, the V gene TRBV5-6, with D perhaps TRBD1 (5 bases). Germline-derived CDR1 and CDR2 are SGHDT and YYEEEE. The CDR3 has 15 amino acids. V was cut by 3 bases and J by 4 bases, with 16 bases left in between.

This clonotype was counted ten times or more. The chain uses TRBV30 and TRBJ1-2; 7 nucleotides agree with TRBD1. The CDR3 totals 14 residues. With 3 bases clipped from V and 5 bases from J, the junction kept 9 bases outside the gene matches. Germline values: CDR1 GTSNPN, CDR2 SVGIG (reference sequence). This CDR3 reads CAWRATGSGYGYTF. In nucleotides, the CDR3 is TGTGCCTGGAGGGCGACAGGGTCCGGGTATGGCTACACCTTC.

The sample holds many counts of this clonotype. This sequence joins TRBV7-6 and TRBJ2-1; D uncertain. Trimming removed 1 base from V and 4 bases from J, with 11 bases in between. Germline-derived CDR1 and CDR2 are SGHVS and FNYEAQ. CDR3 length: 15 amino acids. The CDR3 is CASSLGAAEYNEQFF. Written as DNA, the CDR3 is TGTGCCAGCAGCTTAGGGGCGGCGGAATACAATGAGCAGTTCTTC.

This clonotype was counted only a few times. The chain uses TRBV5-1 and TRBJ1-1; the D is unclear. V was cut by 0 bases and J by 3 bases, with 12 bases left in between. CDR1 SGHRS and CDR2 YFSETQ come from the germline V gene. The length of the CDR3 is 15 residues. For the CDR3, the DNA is TGCGCCAGCAGCTTGGGTGATGCGGGTTACACTGAAGCTTTCTTT. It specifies CASSLGDAGYTEAFF.

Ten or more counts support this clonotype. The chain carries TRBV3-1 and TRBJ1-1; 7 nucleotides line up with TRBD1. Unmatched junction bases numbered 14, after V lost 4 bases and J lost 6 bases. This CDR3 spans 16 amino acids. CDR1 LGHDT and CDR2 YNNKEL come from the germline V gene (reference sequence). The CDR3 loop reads CASSLPFRGGTSEAFF. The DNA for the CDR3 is TGTGCCAGCAGCCTCCCCTTCAGGGGGGGTACATCTGAAGCTTTCTTT.

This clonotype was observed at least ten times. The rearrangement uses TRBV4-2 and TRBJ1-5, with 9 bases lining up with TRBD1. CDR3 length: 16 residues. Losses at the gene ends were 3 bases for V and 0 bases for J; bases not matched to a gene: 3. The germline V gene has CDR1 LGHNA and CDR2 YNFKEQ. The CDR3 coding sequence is TGTGCCAGCAGCCAGCTGACAGGGGGTAGCAATCAGCCCCAGCATTTT. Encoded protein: CASSQLTGGSNQPQHF.

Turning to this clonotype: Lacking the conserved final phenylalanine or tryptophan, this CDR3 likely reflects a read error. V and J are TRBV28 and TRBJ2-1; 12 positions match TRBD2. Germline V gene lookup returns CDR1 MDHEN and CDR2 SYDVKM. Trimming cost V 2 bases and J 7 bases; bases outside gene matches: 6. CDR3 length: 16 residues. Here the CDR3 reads CASSLAGLAGLNEQFS. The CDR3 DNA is TGTGCCAGCAGTTTAGCCGGACTAGCGGGATTGAATGAGCAGTTCTCC.

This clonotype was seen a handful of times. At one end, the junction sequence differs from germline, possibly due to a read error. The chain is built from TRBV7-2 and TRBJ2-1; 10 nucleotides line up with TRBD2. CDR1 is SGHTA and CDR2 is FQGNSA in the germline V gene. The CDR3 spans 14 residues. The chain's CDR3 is CASSPLGLAASITF. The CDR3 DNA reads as TGTGCCAGCAGCCCGCTCGGACTAGCGGCTTCTATAACCTTC.

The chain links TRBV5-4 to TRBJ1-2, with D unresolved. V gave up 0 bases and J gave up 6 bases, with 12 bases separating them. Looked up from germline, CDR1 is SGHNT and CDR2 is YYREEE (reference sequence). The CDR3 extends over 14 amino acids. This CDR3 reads CASSLDTIPHGYTF. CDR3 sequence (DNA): TGTGCCAGCAGCTTGGACACTATCCCCCATGGCTACACCTTC. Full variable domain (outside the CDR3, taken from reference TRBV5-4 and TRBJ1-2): ETGVTQSPTHLIKTRGQQVTLRCSSQSGHNTVSWYQQALGQGPQFIFQYYREEENGRGNFPPRFSGLQFPNYSSELNVNALELDDSALYLCASSLDTIPHGYTFGSGTRLTVV.

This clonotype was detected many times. The CDR3 coding sequence is TGTGCCAGCAGTTTCAACAGACAAGAGACCCAGTACTTC. Translation gives CASSFNRQETQYF. The V call is TRBV12-3 or TRBV12-4, the J call TRBJ2-5; no clear D. Trimming removed 3 bases at V and 2 bases at J, with 7 bases between. There are 13 residues in the CDR3.

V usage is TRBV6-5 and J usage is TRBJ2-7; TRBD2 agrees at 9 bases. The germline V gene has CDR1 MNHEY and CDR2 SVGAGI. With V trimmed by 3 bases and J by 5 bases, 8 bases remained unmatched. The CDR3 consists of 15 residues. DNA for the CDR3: TGTGCCAGCAGTTATGGCGGGAGGGCCACCGACGAGCAGTACTTC. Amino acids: CASSYGGRATDEQYF.

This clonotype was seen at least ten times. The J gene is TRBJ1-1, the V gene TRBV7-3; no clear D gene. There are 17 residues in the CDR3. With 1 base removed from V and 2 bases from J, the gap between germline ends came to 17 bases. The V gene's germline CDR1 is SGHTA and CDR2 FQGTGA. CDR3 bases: TGTGCCAGCAGCTTAAAGGCTGCGGCAGAGAAAAACACTGAAGCTTTCTTT. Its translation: CASSLKAAAEKNTEAFF.

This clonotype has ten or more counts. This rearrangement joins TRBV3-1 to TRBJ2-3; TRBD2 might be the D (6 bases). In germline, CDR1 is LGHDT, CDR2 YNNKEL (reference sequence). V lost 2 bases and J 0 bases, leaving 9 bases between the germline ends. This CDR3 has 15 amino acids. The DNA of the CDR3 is TGTGCCAGCAGCCAAAACGGGAGAAGCACAGATACGCAGTATTTT. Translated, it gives CASSQNGRSTDTQYF.